The entry that follows covers one TCR beta chain sequence. Its antigen remains unidentified. The data were obtained in a study of OX40 agonist ivuxolimab in advanced cancers. Background on the study: Patients assigned to dose escalation were diagnosed with hepatocellular carcinoma, melanoma, renal cell or head and neck cancer. Study results and caveats: What antigens the expanded peripheral T cells recognized was never established. Compared with CD4+, CD8+ T cells on average had more expanded clones.

The CDR3 runs to 15 residues. Trimming at V came to 5 bases and at J to 6 bases, leaving 8 bases not matched to a gene. Per the germline V gene, CDR1 is SGHVS and CDR2 is FNYEAQ. Blood samples were obtained at baseline, cycle 4 day 1, and cycle 7 day 1. Repertoires were generated with immunoSEQ multiplex PCR, while TCRdb's copy carries only in-frame clones and drops some. The repertoire has 65,000 to 80,000 clones, approximately 93% of them found once; the top ten carry less than 2.5%. The TCR sequence derives from an adult with an advanced solid tumor such as melanoma, head and neck, liver or kidney cancer. This chain links TRBV7-6 with TRBJ1-4, with TRBD1 identical over 8 bases. The sequences come from CD4+ or CD8+ T cells sorted from blood, collected in a trial of the OX40 agonist ivuxolimab. The CDR3 sequence: CASSRAGGLYEKLFF. The CDR3 DNA reads TGTGCCAGCAGCAGAGCAGGGGGCCTATATGAAAAACTGTTTTTT.